This T cell receptor (beta chain) was obtained from a study of human T cells and chemical hapten exposure. Study in general: Sensitization applied 2% DPC to about 2 cm by about 2 cm of upper inner arm skin. Findings of the study overall: TCRs above 1 in 1000 frequency stayed constant with DPC sensitization. Because they had alopecia, donors may respond immunologically unlike healthy people.

Per germline, CDR1 MNHEY and CDR2 SVGAGI. Trimming pared 2 bases from V and 0 bases from J, leaving 6 bases between. The CDR3 is 14 residues long. Time point denoted: patch test 1, 2 weeks after DPC sensitization. Documented treatment: therapeutic diphenylcyclopropenone sensitization with weekly scalp DPC. The authors' total RNA extraction used unfractionated whole blood. Original data processing: Per-sample TCR counts ranged from about 20,000 to 690,600, median 95,638. TCRdb reprocessed the RACE reads via MiXCR and lists one record per CDR3 protein. These V and J calls derive from TCRdb rather than the authors' analysis. This sample has approximately 52,000 distinct CDR3 sequences, with around 10% found just once. This clonotype has only a few counts. The antigen is not known.

The sample here was whole blood, taken in connection with sensitization to the hapten diphenylcyclopropenone (DPC). This sequence was found in a woman aged 40 to 49 with alopecia areata. Some clones in this sample may be carry-over from other donors' samples. This rearrangement joins TRBV6-5 to TRBJ2-3; D gene unclear. The CDR3 spells CASSYRGSTDTQYF. As DNA, the CDR3 is TGTGCCAGCAGTTACCGAGGTAGCACAGATACGCAGTATTTT.